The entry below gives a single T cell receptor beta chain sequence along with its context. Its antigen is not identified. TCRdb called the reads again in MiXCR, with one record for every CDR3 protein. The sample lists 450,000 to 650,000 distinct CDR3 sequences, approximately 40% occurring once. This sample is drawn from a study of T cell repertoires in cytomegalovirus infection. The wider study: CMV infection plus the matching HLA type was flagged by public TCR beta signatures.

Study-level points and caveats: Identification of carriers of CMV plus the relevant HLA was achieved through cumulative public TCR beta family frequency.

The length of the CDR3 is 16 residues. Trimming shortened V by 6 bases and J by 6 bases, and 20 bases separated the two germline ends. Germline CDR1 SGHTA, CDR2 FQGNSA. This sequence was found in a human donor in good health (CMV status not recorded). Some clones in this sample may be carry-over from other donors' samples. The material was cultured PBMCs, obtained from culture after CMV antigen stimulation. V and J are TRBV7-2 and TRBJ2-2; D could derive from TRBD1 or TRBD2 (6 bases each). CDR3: CASRTNGGNLAGELFF. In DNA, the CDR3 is TGTGCCAGCAGGACTAACGGGGGCAATTTAGCCGGGGAGCTGTTTTTT.